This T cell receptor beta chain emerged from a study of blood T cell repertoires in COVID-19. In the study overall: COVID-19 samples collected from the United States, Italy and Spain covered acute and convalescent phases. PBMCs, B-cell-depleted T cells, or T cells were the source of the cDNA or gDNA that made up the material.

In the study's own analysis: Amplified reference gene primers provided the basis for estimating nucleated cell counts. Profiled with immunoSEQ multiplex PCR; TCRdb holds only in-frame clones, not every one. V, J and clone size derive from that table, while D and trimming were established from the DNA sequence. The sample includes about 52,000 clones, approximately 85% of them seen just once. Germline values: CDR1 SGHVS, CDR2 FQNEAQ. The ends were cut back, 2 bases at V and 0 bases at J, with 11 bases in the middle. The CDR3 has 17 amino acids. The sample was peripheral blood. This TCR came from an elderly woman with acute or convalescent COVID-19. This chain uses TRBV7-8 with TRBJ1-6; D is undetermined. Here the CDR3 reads CASSLNGASSYNSPLHF. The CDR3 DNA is TGTGCCAGCAGCTTAAACGGCGCTAGCTCCTATAATTCACCCCTCCACTTT.